One T cell receptor beta chain is described in this entry. PCR was performed using 60 Vbeta and 13 Jbeta primers. The method was immunoSEQ multiplex PCR; TCRdb's version includes in-frame clones alone and lacks a portion of them. The sample has 100,000 to 150,000 clones; roughly 80% are singletons. The sample belongs to a study of cytomegalovirus exposure and HLA in healthy donors. The germline V gene has CDR1 SGHDT and CDR2 YYEEEE. The CDR3 is made up of 16 amino acids. V was clipped by 0 bases and J by 3 bases, with 12 bases between them. All the people who gave samples were healthy bone marrow donors.

Sequencing was carried out using PBMCs. The chain uses TRBV5-6 and TRBJ1-4, with TRBD1 as a possible D gene (5 bases). The clonotype was recovered from a man aged 30 to 39 in good health and CMV-seropositive. The CDR3 here is CASSLVPGEANEKLFF. In DNA, the CDR3 is TGTGCCAGCAGCTTGGTCCCGGGGGAGGCTAATGAAAAACTGTTTTTT.